This T cell receptor (beta chain) was observed in a study of cytotoxic CD8 clonotypes in ibrutinib-treated CLL. Background on the study: Outcomes included around 25 partial and 2 complete responses; after median roughly 70 months, 14 stayed remitted and around 12 progressed.

The CDR3 contains 14 residues. Germline lookup yields CDR1 SGHKS and CDR2 YYEKEE (reference sequence). V was cut by 0 bases and J by 8 bases, with 14 bases left in between. The method was immunoSEQ multiplex PCR; TCRdb's version includes in-frame clones alone and lacks a portion of them. The data contain about 200,000 clones, approximately 75% of them singletons. The V gene is TRBV5-5, the J gene TRBJ1-1; tentative D call: TRBD1 (5 bases). The sequence was obtained from a human donor with chronic lymphocytic leukemia. Sequenced material: PBMCs, taken after 12 months of ibrutinib treatment. The CDR3 DNA sequence: TGTGCCAGCAGCTTGGAGCGGGGGAATACCGAAGCTTTCTTT. Residues: CASSLERGNTEAFF.